This TCR beta chain was sequenced during a study of T cells in Graves' hyperthyroidism and ophthalmopathy. This clonotype has at least ten counts. The antigen remains unidentified. General study points: By a 13 V-J model, ophthalmopathy was set apart from stable hyperthyroidism.

The germline gives CDR1 MNHEY, CDR2 SMNVEV (reference sequence). Trimming pared 6 bases from V and 1 base from J, leaving 13 bases between. There are 15 residues in the CDR3. The CDR3 regions of TCR beta were amplified from RNA transcripts. Using the HTBI primer set, a first-round RT-PCR was run on the TCR CDR3. One entry per CDR3 protein, called by TCRdb with MiXCR from the multiplex PCR reads. The sample consists of about 350,000 distinct CDR3 sequences, over 11% of them appearing once. It was uncontrolled infection, other autoimmune disease, pregnancy or lactation that excluded patients. This sequence joins TRBV27 and TRBJ2-4; D is unresolved. This receptor was taken from a woman aged 25 to 45 with Graves' hyperthyroidism. Material: blood. Here the CDR3 DNA reads TGTGCCAGCAGCCGGACCGTAGGGGCCAAAAACATTCAGTACTTC. Its translation is CASSRTVGAKNIQYF.